The source of this T cell receptor beta chain is a study of T cells after yellow fever vaccination (dated 2019 in TCRdb). In terms of the full investigation: Libraries from fractions with low cell numbers were prepared with the SMART-Seq v4 Ultra Low Input RNA kit. To track T-cell clones before and after primary and booster YFV17D yellow fever vaccination, bulk TCR alpha and beta repertoires were sequenced longitudinally. Two healthy male donors made up the cohort, one aged 18 to 30 years and the other aged 30 to 39 years. Bulk PBMC replicates and cell subsets were isolated from blood drawn at multiple timepoints before and after both primary and secondary immunization. Results and caveats for the whole study, not just this receptor: Most clones expanded after primary vaccination were re-detected after the booster (96% of CD4 and more than 70% of CD8), suggesting broad memory maintenance. Computational filtering was needed because FACS-sorted repertoires could contain abundant contaminating clonotypes from the bulk population. Because only two donors were included in the study, the extent to which the findings can be generalized is limited. The secondary T-cell response was weaker than the primary response but faster, peaking on day 5 instead of day 15. A small fraction of clonotypes showed up in both the CD4 and CD8 compartments, probably as a result of convergent recombination.

Synthesis of TCR cDNA relied on 5'RACE template switching, a step that introduced a universal primer site along with unique molecular identifiers. cDNA synthesis was primed from both the TCR alpha and TCR beta constant segments. Library amplification involved two PCR steps, and the second step added sample barcodes and sequencing adapters. Sequencing of libraries was performed on Illumina HiSeq 2500 (2x100 bp) or NovaSeq (2x150 bp). In the original analysis: Reads were demultiplexed and collapsed into UMI consensus sequences with MIGEC, and V(D)J alignment was performed with MiXCR. Vaccine-responding clonotypes were defined with edgeR using replicate PBMC samples, requiring FDR below 0.01 and a log2 fold change above 5 up to day 15. Each bulk clonotype was labeled CD4 or CD8 based on which sequenced repertoire, CD4 or CD8, contained the clonotype at higher abundance. Using fastp trimming at Q25 and MiXCR clonotype assembly, TCRdb reanalyzed the public sequencing data and kept in-frame beta chains. Records with the same CDR3 protein are collapsed into one entry carrying the most frequent genes and DNA. TCRdb, rather than the study authors, made the V and J calls. In this sample the table shows some 160,000 distinct CDR3 sequences, under 7.5% of which occur a single time. Around 2.3% of the sample rests with the top ten.

This clonotype showed up just a few times. Its antigen is not yet known. Base qualities are not provided; no much larger clone lies one nucleotide away. There are 14 amino acids in the CDR3, from cysteine to phenylalanine inclusive. The read is trimmed to its CDR3 DNA, 42 bases read in frame from base 1. Relative to germline, V is 4 bases shorter and J is 7 bases shorter, with 16 bases between their ends. CDR1 is given as SEHNR and CDR2 as FQNEAQ, both from the germline V gene (reference sequence). The treatment or condition label for this specimen denotes: live attenuated yellow fever vaccine strain. A standard Ficoll-Paque protocol was used to isolate PBMCs from peripheral blood. Dynabeads CD4 and CD8 positive selection kits were used to isolate the CD4 and CD8 T-cell fractions. TriZol was used to extract RNA from bulk PBMCs, from CD4 and CD8 fractions, and from dextramer-positive and dextramer-negative fractions.

This sample comprised CD4+ T cells sorted from PBMCs, obtained 5 to 6 days after the first yellow fever vaccination. The source of this sequence is a man between 18 and 35 years old who received the YFV17D yellow fever vaccine. The rearrangement combines TRBV7-9 with TRBJ2-5; 5 matching bases give a weak D call of TRBD2. CDR3 region: CASSSGLITGTQYF. The sequenced DNA is TGTGCCAGCAGCTCCGGACTGATCACTGGGACCCAGTACTTC.